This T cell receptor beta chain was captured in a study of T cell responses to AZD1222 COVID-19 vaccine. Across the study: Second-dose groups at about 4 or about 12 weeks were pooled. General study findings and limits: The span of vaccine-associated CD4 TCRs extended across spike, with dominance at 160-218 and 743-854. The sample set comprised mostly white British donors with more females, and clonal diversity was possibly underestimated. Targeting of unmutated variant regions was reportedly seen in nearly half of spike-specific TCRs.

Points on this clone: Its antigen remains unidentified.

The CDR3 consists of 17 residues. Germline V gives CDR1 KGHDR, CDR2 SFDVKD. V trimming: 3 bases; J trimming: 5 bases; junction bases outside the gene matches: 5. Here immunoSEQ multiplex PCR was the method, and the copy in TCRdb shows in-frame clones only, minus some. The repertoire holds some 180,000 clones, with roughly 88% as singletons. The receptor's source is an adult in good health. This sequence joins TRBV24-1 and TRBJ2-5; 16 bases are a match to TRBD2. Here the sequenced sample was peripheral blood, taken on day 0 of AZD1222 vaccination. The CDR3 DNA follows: TGTGCCACCAGTGATCCGGGACTAGCGGGAGGGAGGGAGACCCAGTACTTC. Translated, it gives CATSDPGLAGGRETQYF.